Listed here are 13 T cell receptor beta chains from one sample, sequenced in a study of identical twins. TCRdb called the 5' RACE reads again in MiXCR, with one record for every CDR3 protein. The data contain about 300,000 distinct CDR3 sequences, approximately 13% of them seen just once; the ten biggest clones take up 7.2%. The sample also formed part of further work on yellow fever vaccine responses in identical twins.

Material: CD8+ T cells sorted from blood. Receptors were obtained from a woman under 30 in good health.

The CDR3 region has the DNA TGTGCCAGCAGCTCCCGACAGGACTTCTACGAGCAGTACTTC. Encoded protein: CASSSRQDFYEQYF. The gene calls are TRBV7-2 and TRBJ2-7, with a tentative D call TRBD1 (6 bases). The CDR3 runs to 14 residues. V dropped 4 bases and J dropped 3 bases, with 13 bases sitting between them. Germline CDR1 reads SGHTA; CDR2 reads FQGNSA.

The chain joins TRBV6-5 to TRBJ2-7, with a possible D match to TRBD1 (5 bases). CDR1 MNHEY and CDR2 SVGAGI come from the germline V gene. This CDR3 has 11 amino acids. Trimming left V 6 bases short and J 4 bases short, with 7 bases between. In DNA form, the CDR3 reads TGTGCCAGCAGGAAGGGGTACGAGCAGTACGTC. Its translation: CASRKGYEQYV.

This clonotype has more than one count but fewer than ten. The chain is built from TRBV13 and TRBJ1-1; D unresolved. This CDR3 has 14 residues. Germline V CDR1 and CDR2: PRHDT, FYEKMQ (reference sequence). Trimming took off 0 bases at V and 1 base at J, with 6 bases between the two ends. CDR3 protein: CASSLGGQNTEAFF. In DNA, the CDR3 is TGTGCCAGCAGCTTAGGCGGCCAGAACACTGAAGCTTTCTTT.

J is TRBJ2-2 and V is TRBV29-1; the D is unclear. CDR3 length: 13 residues. The V gene's germline CDR1 is SQVTM and CDR2 ANQGSEA. The germline V and J ends were trimmed by 4 bases and 5 bases, with 11 bases remaining between them. The DNA for the CDR3 is TGCAGCGTTGTAGACCCCGGGACCGGGGAGCTGTTTTTT. Protein product: CSVVDPGTGELFF.

The sample holds many counts of this clonotype. This chain links TRBV27 with TRBJ2-7; 11 bases line up with TRBD1. The V gene's germline CDR1 is MNHEY and CDR2 SMNVEV (reference sequence). CDR3 size: 14 residues. Trimming removed 5 bases from V and 3 bases from J; junction bases left unmatched: 3. The CDR3 DNA follows: TGTGCCAGCAGTCAAGGGACAGGGGGCTACGAGCAGTACGTC. As protein: CASSQGTGGYEQYV.

This clonotype was seen a few times. This chain links TRBV7-9 with TRBJ1-4, with 11 bases that match TRBD1. Germline CDR1 SEHNR, CDR2 FQNEAQ (reference sequence). Trimming took 8 bases from V and 6 from J; bases not matched to a gene: 8. The CDR3 consists of 15 residues. This CDR3 is CASELPGQGDEKLFF. CDR3 coding DNA: TGTGCCAGCGAACTTCCGGGACAGGGGGATGAAAAACTGTTTTTT.

The chain carries TRBV27 and TRBJ2-2; TRBD2 matches at 10 bases. In germline, CDR1 is MNHEY, CDR2 SMNVEV (reference sequence). J lost 4 bases, V lost 4 bases, and 3 bases had no gene match. CDR3 size: 15 residues. CDR3 amino acids: CASSWASGSTGELFF. DNA of the CDR3: TGTGCCAGCAGTTGGGCTAGCGGGAGCACCGGGGAGCTGTTTTTT.

J is TRBJ1-2 and V is TRBV6-4, with a possible D match to TRBD1 (5 bases). Deletions cut 4 bases from V and 6 bases from J, with 18 bases between. Germline V gene lookup returns CDR1 MRHNA and CDR2 SNTAGT. The CDR3 spans 15 residues. CDR3 coding DNA: TGTGCCAGCAGTGGTCTTAGGTGGGGCAATAATGGCTACACCTTC. The encoded protein is CASSGLRWGNNGYTF.

This sequence joins TRBV27 and TRBJ1-5; D is unresolved. V lost 6 bases and J lost 4, with 16 bases in between. The CDR3 covers 15 residues. The germline gives CDR1 MNHEY, CDR2 SMNVEV (reference sequence). CDR3 bases: TGTGCCAGCAGCTATCGGGGATCTGTAAATCAGCCCCAGCATTTT. It specifies CASSYRGSVNQPQHF.

This clonotype has more than one count but fewer than ten. The V gene is TRBV28, the J gene TRBJ2-3; D possibly corresponds to TRBD1 (5 bases). Per the germline V gene, CDR1 is MDHEN and CDR2 is SYDVKM. This CDR3 spans 15 amino acids. The germline V and J ends were trimmed by 6 bases and 0 bases, with 13 bases remaining between them. The DNA of the CDR3 is TGTGCCAGCAGCAACGCAGGGTCTAGCACAGATACGCAGTATTTT. Amino acid sequence: CASSNAGSSTDTQYF.

This clonotype was found a few times. The rearrangement uses TRBV2 and TRBJ2-3, with D possibly being TRBD2 (5 bases). The CDR3 is 13 residues long. CDR1 and CDR2 (germline): SNHLY, FYNNEI. V lost 4 bases, J lost 5 bases, and 10 bases lay in between. CDR3 in amino acids: CASSVLALDTQYF. CDR3 sequence (DNA): TGTGCCAGCAGTGTCCTAGCCTTAGATACGCAGTATTTT.

Only a few counts were recorded for this clonotype. This sequence joins TRBV13 and TRBJ1-3, with D possibly being TRBD1 (5 bases). The V gene's germline CDR1 is PRHDT and CDR2 FYEKMQ (reference sequence). V was pared by 5 bases and J by 7 bases, with 15 bases between. This CDR3 is built from 14 residues. CDR3 in amino acids: CASSPGRGTNTIYF. The CDR3 DNA reads as TGTGCCAGCAGCCCCGGAAGGGGTACGAACACCATATATTTT.

This clonotype was seen more than once but under ten times. CDR3 DNA sequence: TGTGCCAGCAGTTTCAAGTGGGTTTCTGGGGCCAACGTCCTGACTTTC. Its protein is CASSFKWVSGANVLTF. This rearrangement joins TRBV27 to TRBJ2-6, with D unclear. Trimming left V 3 bases short and J 1 base short, with 10 bases between. This CDR3 spans 16 amino acids. CDR1 and CDR2 (germline): MNHEY, SMNVEV (reference sequence).